This TCR beta chain was captured in a study of blood T cell repertoires in COVID-19. Germline CDR1 and CDR2: SGHTA and FQGNSA. The ends lost 5 bases at V and 10 bases at J; junction bases unmatched: 7. The CDR3 is made up of 14 amino acids. Produced via immunoSEQ multiplex PCR; TCRdb's table is partial and in-frame only. Found here are fewer than 150,000 clones, 70% to 90% of them singletons; the top ten hold roughly 1%. Sequenced: peripheral blood. The chain joins TRBV7-2 to TRBJ1-6, with 8 bases that match TRBD1. This sequence was found in a woman aged 45-59 years with active or convalescent COVID-19. The CDR3: CASSAQDRVSPLHF. The CDR3 nucleotides read TGTGCCAGCAGCGCTCAGGACAGGGTCTCACCCCTCCACTTT.